The 25 T cell receptor beta chains below all came from one sample that was sequenced in a study of cytomegalovirus exposure and HLA in healthy donors. 13 Jbeta primers and 60 Vbeta primers were used for the PCR. Clones were sequenced by immunoSEQ multiplex PCR, and TCRdb holds only the in-frame ones, with some missing. Of some 65,000 clones listed, about 78% were seen once; the top ten hold around 3%. The sequenced material came from PBMCs. These receptors originate from a girl under 18 in good health and CMV-seropositive.

This clone was seen only once. CDR3: CAWSAGGSETQYF. DNA for the CDR3: TGTGCCTGGAGTGCAGGGGGCTCAGAGACCCAGTACTTC. The genes are TRBV30 and TRBJ2-5; TRBD1 agrees at 8 bases. This CDR3 has 13 residues. Germline trimming cut 1 base from V and 4 bases from J; bases unmatched to any gene: 2. CDR1 GTSNPN and CDR2 SVGIG come from the germline V gene (reference sequence).

The V call is TRBV30, the J call TRBJ2-7; TRBD1 agrees at 8 bases. This CDR3 spans 12 amino acids. From germline, CDR1 is GTSNPN and CDR2 SVGIG (reference sequence). J lost 7 bases, V lost 5 bases, and 7 bases had no gene match. The DNA of the CDR3 is TGTGCCTGGGCAGGGGGCCCAGGGGAGCAGTACTTC. As protein: CAWAGGPGEQYF.

The chain combines TRBV5-1 with TRBJ2-5; 7 bases fit TRBD2. CDR1 is SGHRS, CDR2 YFSETQ, per germline. This CDR3 spans 13 amino acids. V shed 2 bases, J shed 5 bases, and the junction held 3 bases outside the gene matches. CDR3 sequence reads: CASSFAGEETQYF. In DNA form, the CDR3 reads TGCGCCAGCAGCTTTGCGGGGGAGGAGACCCAGTACTTC.

This clone occurred once. This rearrangement joins TRBV11-2 to TRBJ2-6, with a possible D match to TRBD1 (6 bases). The V end lost 6 bases, the J end lost 2 bases, and 8 bases lay between the germline ends. CDR3 length equals 14 residues. Germline V lookup: CDR1 SGHAT, CDR2 FQNNGV. For the CDR3, the DNA is TGTGCCAGCAGTACAGGGCCTGGGGCCAACGTCCTGACTTTC. Translation gives CASSTGPGANVLTF.

The rearrangement uses TRBV9 and TRBJ2-2; TRBD2 agrees at 10 bases. Germline CDR1 reads SGDLS; CDR2 reads YYNGEE. V trimming: 1 base; J trimming: 4 bases; junction bases outside the gene matches: 4. The CDR3 extends over 16 amino acids. The CDR3 region is CASSVTTSGSTGELFF. The CDR3 bases are TGTGCCAGCAGCGTAACGACTAGCGGGTCCACCGGGGAGCTGTTTTTT.

V usage is TRBV4-1 and J usage is TRBJ1-5, with 9 nucleotides matching TRBD1. The CDR3 extends over 18 amino acids. V lost 4 bases to trimming and J lost 5 bases; unmatched junction nucleotides: 15. From germline, CDR1 is MGHRA and CDR2 YSYEKL. CDR3 sequence reads: CASSRPVLKTGGDQPQHF. The CDR3 coding sequence is TGCGCCAGCAGCCGGCCGGTATTAAAGACAGGGGGTGATCAGCCCCAGCATTTT.

The V and J genes are TRBV11-3 and TRBJ2-3, with D maybe TRBD1 (6 bases). The V and J ends lost 4 bases and 6 bases respectively, with 11 bases between them. Germline CDR1 and CDR2: SGHNT and YENEEA. The CDR3 contains 13 residues. This CDR3 is CASSSLGADTQYF. CDR3 sequence (DNA): TGTGCCAGCAGCTCCCTGGGGGCCGATACGCAGTATTTT.

The chain couples TRBV30 to TRBJ2-5; TRBD1 aligns across 12 bases. V trimming: 3 bases; J trimming: 5 bases; junction bases outside the gene matches: 4. This CDR3 spans 14 amino acids. CDR1 and CDR2 from the germline V gene are GTSNPN and SVGIG (reference sequence). The CDR3 is CAWRRDRGRETQYF. As DNA, the CDR3 is TGTGCCTGGAGAAGGGACAGGGGGCGGGAGACCCAGTACTTC.

This clone was observed a few times. DNA for the CDR3: TGTGCCAGCAGCCAAGAGTTAGAGTCCTACGAGCAGTACTTC. Its translation is CASSQELESYEQYF. The V gene is TRBV14, the J gene TRBJ2-7; no firm D call. Trimming left V 0 bases short and J 1 base short, with 7 bases between. The CDR3 spans 14 residues. Germline loops: CDR1 SGHDN, CDR2 FVKESK.

J is TRBJ1-4 and V is TRBV10-1; no reliable D call. Trimming stripped 4 bases from V and 0 bases from J, with 6 bases between. Germline lookup yields CDR1 WNHNN and CDR2 SYGVQD (reference sequence). The CDR3 length is 14 residues. The CDR3 sequence is CASSVHTTNEKLFF. The CDR3 DNA follows: TGCGCCAGCAGTGTACACACAACTAATGAAAAACTGTTTTTT.

This clone appeared a single time. This rearrangement joins TRBV6-5 to TRBJ2-2; perhaps TRBD1 as D (6 bases). The germline V and J ends were trimmed by 6 bases and 9 bases, with 14 bases remaining between them. The CDR3 runs to 13 residues. Germline V CDR1 and CDR2: MNHEY, SVGAGI. Written as DNA, the CDR3 is TGTGCCAGCAGGGGACCAGGGGCCCGGGAGCTGTTTTTT. Protein sequence: CASRGPGARELFF.

This clone was detected only once. The genes are TRBV29-1 and TRBJ2-3; TRBD1 matches at 10 bases. V shed 3 bases, J shed 4 bases, and the junction held 4 bases outside the gene matches. CDR1 and CDR2 from the germline V gene are SQVTM and ANQGSEA. The CDR3 runs to 14 residues. The CDR3 sequence: CSVDGTGVADTQYF. CDR3 coding DNA: TGCAGCGTTGATGGGACAGGGGTTGCAGATACGCAGTATTTT.

The chain couples TRBV30 to TRBJ1-5; D remains unclear. Trimming cost V 2 bases and J 8 bases, with 13 bases left between them. From germline, CDR1 is GTSNPN and CDR2 SVGIG (reference sequence). CDR3 length: 13 amino acids. The CDR3 spells CAWSPHRSEPQHF. CDR3 coding DNA: TGTGCCTGGAGTCCCCACCGATCAGAGCCCCAGCATTTT.

This clone has a single count. The V call is TRBV29-1, the J call TRBJ1-4; 10 bases agree with TRBD1. Germline values: CDR1 SQVTM, CDR2 ANQGSEA. Trimming at V came to 1 base and at J to 8 bases, leaving 10 bases not matched to a gene. The CDR3 contains 16 residues. The CDR3 nucleotides read TGCAGCGTTGAAGCCTTGTCCGGGACAGGGGACGAAAAACTGTTTTTT. Translation: CSVEALSGTGDEKLFF.

This rearrangement joins TRBV6-1 to TRBJ1-4; D is unresolved. CDR3 length: 14 residues. With 4 bases removed from V and 4 bases from J, the gap between germline ends came to 10 bases. The germline CDR1 and CDR2 sequences are MNHNS and SASEGT. This chain's CDR3 is CASSGHNYNEKLFF. In nucleotides, the CDR3 is TGTGCCAGCAGTGGCCACAACTATAATGAAAAACTGTTTTTT.

This clone came up a few times. The same CDR3 also results from other DNA sequences found in this sample. The chain employs TRBV4-3 and TRBJ2-7; no definite D call. The CDR3 spans 13 residues. V gave up 0 bases and J gave up 0 bases, with 3 bases separating them. In germline, CDR1 is LGHNA, CDR2 YSLEER. The CDR3 nucleotides read TGCGCCAGCAGCCAAGATCGCTCCTACGAGCAGTACTTC. Translating gives CASSQDRSYEQYF.

CDR3 loop: CASSLENGGPISTDTQYF. Here the CDR3 DNA reads TGTGCCAGCAGCTTAGAGAATGGGGGCCCTATTAGCACAGATACGCAGTATTTT. The chain has TRBV7-8 and TRBJ2-3; D possibly corresponds to TRBD1 (6 bases). CDR3 length: 18 residues. Between the trimmed V and J ends, which lost 1 base and 0 bases, there was a span of 17 bases. CDR1 SGHVS and CDR2 FQNEAQ come from the germline V gene. Drawing the rest from reference TRBV7-8 and TRBJ2-3, the complete variable domain is GAGVSQSPRYKVAKRGQDVALRCDPISGHVSLFWYQQALGQGPEFLTYFQNEAQLDKSGLPSDRFFAERPEGSVSTLKIQRTQQEDSAVYLCASSLENGGPISTDTQYFGPGTRLTVL.

This rearrangement joins TRBV15 to TRBJ1-4; perhaps TRBD1 as D (6 bases). This CDR3 spans 18 amino acids. Trimming pared 0 bases from V and 4 bases from J, leaving 18 bases between. The germline V gene encodes CDR1 LNHNV and CDR2 YYDKDF (reference sequence). The CDR3 spells CATSRDPRHQGFNEKLFF. As DNA, the CDR3 is TGTGCCACCAGCAGAGATCCCCGCCATCAGGGGTTTAATGAAAAACTGTTTTTT.

This chain connects TRBV7-8 to TRBJ1-2; TRBD1 might be the D (5 bases). CDR3 length: 13 residues. The V end lost 5 bases, the J end lost 4 bases, and 11 bases lay between the germline ends. Germline values: CDR1 SGHVS, CDR2 FQNEAQ. The CDR3 nucleotides are TGTGCCAGCAGCCCCGGGGGGGGCTATGGCTACACCTTC. Translated, it gives CASSPGGGYGYTF.

This chain uses TRBV19 with TRBJ1-5; a possible D gene is TRBD1 (5 bases). V was clipped by 3 bases and J by 5 bases, with 8 bases between them. The germline gives CDR1 LNHDA, CDR2 SQIVND (reference sequence). The CDR3 has 13 residues. CDR3 nucleotide sequence: TGTGCCAGTAGTATCCGGGGGGATCAGCCCCAGCATTTT. Its translation is CASSIRGDQPQHF. Full variable domain (outside the CDR3, taken from reference TRBV19 and TRBJ1-5): DGGITQSPKYLFRKEGQNVTLSCEQNLNHDAMYWYRQDPGQGLRLIYYSQIVNDFQKGDIAEGYSVSREKKESFPLTVTSAQKNPTAFYLCASSIRGDQPQHFGDGTRLSIL.

The chain joins TRBV30 to TRBJ2-7; perhaps TRBD1 as D (6 bases). The germline gives CDR1 GTSNPN, CDR2 SVGIG (reference sequence). With 4 bases removed from V and 5 bases from J, the gap between germline ends came to 9 bases. The CDR3 extends over 11 amino acids. The CDR3 DNA reads as TGTGCCTGGACAGGGGCCCACGAGCAGTACTTC. It is translated as CAWTGAHEQYF. The entire variable domain, with the rest obtained from reference TRBV30 and TRBJ2-7, is as follows: SQTIHQWPATLVQPVGSPLSLECTVEGTSNPNLYWYRQAAGRGLQLLFYSVGIGQISSEVPQNLSASRPQDRQFILSSKKLLLSDSGFYLCAWTGAHEQYFGPGTRLTVT.

The V gene is TRBV20-1, the J gene TRBJ2-7, with a tentative D call TRBD1 (6 bases). V lost 5 bases and J lost 4, with 9 bases in between. The CDR3 is 11 residues long. Germline CDR1 DFQATT, CDR2 SNEGSKA (reference sequence). CDR3 sequence (DNA): TGCAGTGCTCAACAGGGTTACGAGCAGTACTTC. Its protein product is CSAQQGYEQYF.

The chain joins TRBV29-1 to TRBJ2-5; TRBD1 might be the D (6 bases). V lost 2 bases and J 2 bases, leaving 9 bases between the germline ends. The CDR3 loop spans 13 amino acids. Germline V CDR1 and CDR2: SQVTM, ANQGSEA. The CDR3 reads CSVERQGQETQYF. CDR3 sequence (DNA): TGCAGCGTTGAAAGGCAGGGGCAAGAGACCCAGTACTTC.

The chain uses TRBV4-1 and TRBJ2-2, with D maybe TRBD2 (5 bases). Between the trimmed V and J ends, which lost 5 bases and 0 bases, there was a span of 10 bases. In germline, CDR1 is MGHRA, CDR2 YSYEKL. There are 15 residues in the CDR3. CDR3 loop: CASSSPGTNTGELFF. The CDR3 bases are TGCGCCAGCAGCTCACCCGGGACGAACACCGGGGAGCTGTTTTTT.

The rearrangement links TRBV5-6 to TRBJ1-2; tentative D call: TRBD1 (6 bases). The V gene's germline CDR1 is SGHDT and CDR2 YYEEEE. The CDR3 length is 15 residues. V was clipped by 0 bases and J by 4 bases, with 13 bases between them. DNA of the CDR3: TGTGCCAGCAGCTTGGACTATAGGGGGTCCTATGGCTACACCTTC. Its protein product is CASSLDYRGSYGYTF.